Listed below are T cell receptor beta chains from one sample, sequenced in a study of cytomegalovirus exposure and HLA in healthy donors. Produced via immunoSEQ multiplex PCR; TCRdb's table is partial and in-frame only. The sample has tens of thousands of clones; 85% are singletons. Sequencing input: PBMCs. These receptors all stem from a female donor in good health and CMV-seronegative. CDR3s include the opening cysteine and the closing phenylalanine or tryptophan. The D gene is left open where the match is weak. Some rows have no size entry. The others give once, few or many, or a class for an expanded clone.

>TRBV5-4|TRBJ1-1|NA|NA
TGTGCCAGCAGCTCTTACGGGACACCGAACACTGAAGCTTTCTTT
CASSSYGTPNTEAFF
>TRBV10-3|TRBJ1-2|NA|TRBD1
TGTGCCATCAGTGATAAGACAGGGTTATCTGGCTACACCTTC
CAISDKTGLSGYTF
>TRBV10-2|TRBJ2-3|NA|TRBD2
TGCGCCAGCAGTGGGGGGGAGGGGCTAGCGGGAGATACGCAGTATTTT
CASSGGEGLAGDTQYF
>TRBV10-3|TRBJ2-5|NA|NA
TGTGCCATCAGTGAGTCGACTAGGGGTCGGTACCAAGAGACCCAGTACTTC
CAISESTRGRYQETQYF
>TRBV28|TRBJ2-1|NA|NA
TGTGCCAGCAGTCTTCTTTCGGGGGACAATGAGCAGTTCTTC
CASSLLSGDNEQFF
>TRBV18|TRBJ2-3|NA|TRBD1
TGTGCCAGCTCACCATTCAGGGGGCGCGAAGATACGCAGTATTTT
CASSPFRGREDTQYF
>TRBV30|TRBJ2-3|once|TRBD1
TGTGCCTGGAGTCAAAGGGGGCCAGATACGCAGTATTTT
CAWSQRGPDTQYF
>TRBV4-3|TRBJ2-1|NA|TRBD2
TGCGCCAGCAGCCAAGGGCTAGCGGGTTACAATGAGCAGTTCTTC
CASSQGLAGYNEQFF
>TRBV27|TRBJ2-2|NA|TRBD2
TGTGCCAGCAGTTTAGCGGGAGGGCCGGAGGGGGAGCTGTTTTTT
CASSLAGGPEGELFF
>TRBV18|TRBJ2-5|once|TRBD1
TGTGCCAGCTCACGTGGGGACAGTTACGAGACCCAGTACTTC
CASSRGDSYETQYF
>TRBV5-6|TRBJ2-1|NA|TRBD2
TGTGCCAGCAGCTTGTTAGCGGGAGGGCCCTCCAATGAGCAGTTCTTC
CASSLLAGGPSNEQFF
>TRBV4-3|TRBJ2-2|NA|TRBD2
TGCGCCAGCCGCCGGGGGGGCGGGGAGCTGTTTTTT
CASRRGGGELFF
>TRBV28|TRBJ1-2|NA|TRBD1
TGTGCCAGCAGATCAACAGGGGGAGGCTATGGCTACACCTTC
CASRSTGGGYGYTF
>TRBV25-1|TRBJ2-1|once|TRBD2
TGTGCCAGCAGTGAATCCCTAGCGGGGGCTAGGAGGTTCTTC
CASSESLAGARRFF
>TRBV7-9|TRBJ1-6|NA|NA
TGTGCCAGCAGCTTGGCTAGCTCCTATAATTCACCCCTCCACTTT
CASSLASSYNSPLHF
>TRBV7-2|TRBJ1-6|NA|TRBD1
TGTGCCAGCAGCTGGAAGGGGCAGGGGGGTGATAATTCACCCCTCCACTTT
CASSWKGQGGDNSPLHF
>TRBV30|TRBJ2-2|NA|NA
TGTGCCTGGTGTTTGAATCCGGGACTCAAGAACACCGGGGAGCTGTTTTTT
CAWCLNPGLKNTGELFF
>TRBV5-1|TRBJ1-2|NA|NA
TGCGCCAGCAGCTTACAGGGAAATGGCTACACCTTC
CASSLQGNGYTF
>TRBV28|TRBJ2-7|NA|TRBD2
TGTGCCAGCAACCTCCCCGGGGGGGAGCAGTACTTC
CASNLPGGEQYF
>TRBV27|TRBJ2-7|few|NA
TGTGCCAGCAGTTTACGGGCCGGGATCCACGAGCAGTACTTC
CASSLRAGIHEQYF
>TRBV7-9|TRBJ1-1|few|NA
TGTGCCAGCAGCTTAGGAACGGGGGTTGAAGCTTTCTTT
CASSLGTGVEAFF
>TRBV6-4|TRBJ1-5|few|NA
TGTGCCAGCAGTGTGGAGGAGAACCAGCCCCAGCATTTT
CASSVEENQPQHF
>TRBV2|TRBJ2-5|NA|NA
TGTGCCAGCAGTGAATTAATAGGGGTAGAAGAGACCCAGTACTTC
CASSELIGVEETQYF
>TRBV9|TRBJ1-4|NA|TRBD1
TGTGCCAGCAGCGTAGGGACAGGGGATTCTAATGAAAAACTGTTTTTT
CASSVGTGDSNEKLFF
>TRBV27|TRBJ2-7|NA|NA
TGTGCCAGCAGTGACGGGGGATCCTACGAGCAGTACTTC
CASSDGGSYEQYF
>TRBV2|TRBJ2-3|NA|TRBD1
TGTGCCATAGACAGGGAAGTAAGCGCGGGCACAGATACGCAGTATTTT
CAIDREVSAGTDTQYF
>TRBV18|TRBJ2-7|NA|TRBD1
TGTGCCAGCTCCCAAACCCGGACAGGGGGGGGATACGAGCAGTACTTC
CASSQTRTGGGYEQYF
>TRBV11-2|TRBJ2-1|NA|TRBD2
TGTGCCAGCAGCTTCCGGACTAGCTTCCATGAGCAGTTCTTC
CASSFRTSFHEQFF
>TRBV7-6|TRBJ2-1|NA|TRBD2
TGTGCCAGCAGCTTAGGGCTAGCGGGGGGGAATGAGCAGTTCTTC
CASSLGLAGGNEQFF
>TRBV5-6|TRBJ1-1|NA|TRBD1
TGTGCCAGCAGCAGTGAAGGGACAGGGGTCACTGAAGCTTTCTTT
CASSSEGTGVTEAFF
>TRBV28|TRBJ2-5|NA|NA
TGTGCCACCCCGCCCGAGGGGGGGGGAGAGACCCAGTACTTC
CATPPEGGGETQYF
>TRBV7-3|TRBJ2-5|few|TRBD1
TGTGCCAGCAGCTTAATCGGGGACAGGCAAGAGACCCAGTACTTC
CASSLIGDRQETQYF
>TRBV9|TRBJ2-1|NA|TRBD2
TGTGCCAGCAGCGTGGGAGGACTAGTCTACAATGAGCAGTTCTTC
CASSVGGLVYNEQFF
>TRBV4-2|TRBJ2-3|NA|TRBD2
TGTGCCAGCAGCCAAGGGAATAGCGGGATTACCACAGATACGCAGTATTTT
CASSQGNSGITTDTQYF
>TRBV7-9|TRBJ2-3|NA|NA
TGTGCCAGCAGCAGTACATCCAATACGCAGTATTTT
CASSSTSNTQYF
>TRBV7-3|TRBJ2-2|NA|TRBD2
TGTGCCAGCAGCTTACGCGGGGGTGCGAACACCGGGGAGCTGTTTTTT
CASSLRGGANTGELFF
>TRBV28|TRBJ2-5|NA|NA
TGTGCCAGCAGTCCCATTACAGTCCCAGAGACCCAGTACTTC
CASSPITVPETQYF
>TRBV28|TRBJ2-1|NA|TRBD2
TGTGCCAGCAGTACCGGCGGAAAAGCGGGGGAGCAGTTCTTC
CASSTGGKAGEQFF
>TRBV5-1|TRBJ2-7|NA|TRBD1
TGCGCCAGCAGCTTGGAAGGGGACAGGGTTTACGAGCAGTACTTC
CASSLEGDRVYEQYF
>TRBV27|TRBJ2-1|NA|NA
TGTGCCAGCAGTTTGAGTTATTACAATGAGCAGTTCTTC
CASSLSYYNEQFF
>TRBV5-6|TRBJ2-2|NA|TRBD1
TGTGCCAGCAGAAGGACAGGGAACACCGGGGAGCTGTTTTTT
CASRRTGNTGELFF
>TRBV9|TRBJ2-1|NA|TRBD2
TGTGCCAGCAGCACGGGACTAGCGGGAGACGCTGAGCAGTTCTTC
CASSTGLAGDAEQFF
>TRBV19|TRBJ1-4|NA|TRBD1
TGTGCCTCATCCGGACAGGGTTGGGAAAAACTGTTTTTT
CASSGQGWEKLFF
>TRBV28|TRBJ1-4|NA|NA
TGTGCCAGCAGTACTAGACAGGATGAAAAACTGTTTTTT
CASSTRQDEKLFF
>TRBV7-8|TRBJ2-3|NA|TRBD2
TGTGCCAGCAGCTCCTCCGCGGGAGGGGTAGGCACAGATACGCAGTATTTT
CASSSSAGGVGTDTQYF
>TRBV9|TRBJ1-3|NA|TRBD1
TGTGCCAGCAGCGCACCGAGGACAGGGCTCTCTGGAAACACCATATATTTT
CASSAPRTGLSGNTIYF
>TRBV30|TRBJ2-1|NA|TRBD2
TGTGCCTTGTCCTCTTTCGGGAGGGCAAGCTCCTACAATGAGCAGTTCTTC
CALSSFGRASSYNEQFF
>TRBV30|TRBJ1-6|NA|NA
TGTGCCTGGAGTGTGGAAGGGAGATCACCCCTCCACTTT
CAWSVEGRSPLHF
>TRBV27|TRBJ2-7|NA|TRBD2
TGTGCCAGCAGTCTCCCCCCTGGACTAGCGGGAGGGCCCAACGAGCAGTACTTC
CASSLPPGLAGGPNEQYF
>TRBV11-2|TRBJ2-2|NA|TRBD2
TGTGCCAGCAGCCGGGGACTAGCAGGGACCGGGGAGCTGTTTTTT
CASSRGLAGTGELFF
>TRBV5-1|TRBJ2-1|NA|NA
TGCGCCAGCAGCTTGGGCGGACAGAGGTCGAATGAGCAGTTCTTC
CASSLGGQRSNEQFF
>TRBV11-3|TRBJ2-1|medium-sized|TRBD2
TGTGCCAGCAGCTTAGGGACTAGCGGTGGGGGGAATGAGCAGTTCTTC
CASSLGTSGGGNEQFF
>TRBV4-1|TRBJ2-7|once|TRBD1
TGCGCCAGCAGCCAAGCGGGGGACAGGGTGACCTACGAGCAGTACTTC
CASSQAGDRVTYEQYF
>TRBV5-6|TRBJ2-2|NA|TRBD2
TGTGCCAGCAGCTTGAGGCTTCTAGCGGTCAACACCGGGGAGCTGTTTTTT
CASSLRLLAVNTGELFF
>TRBV9|TRBJ2-3|NA|NA
TGTGCCAGCACCGCAGACCGGGCCCAGGGAGATACGCAGTATTTT
CASTADRAQGDTQYF
>TRBV18|TRBJ2-5|NA|NA
TGTGCCAGCTCACCTCAGGGTTTGGAGACCCAGTACTTC
CASSPQGLETQYF
>TRBV4-2|TRBJ1-2|NA|NA
TGTGCCAGCAGCCAAGTAGGGGCAGGGGCCCCGCACTATGGCTACACCTTC
CASSQVGAGAPHYGYTF